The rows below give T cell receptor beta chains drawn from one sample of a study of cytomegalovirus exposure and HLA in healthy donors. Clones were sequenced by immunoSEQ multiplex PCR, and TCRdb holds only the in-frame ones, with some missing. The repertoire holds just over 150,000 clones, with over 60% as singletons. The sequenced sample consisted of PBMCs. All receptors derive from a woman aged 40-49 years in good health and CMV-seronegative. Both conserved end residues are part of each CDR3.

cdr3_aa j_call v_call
CASSKAVEGNNEKLFF TRBJ1-4 TRBV21-1
CATSQQGANTEAFF TRBJ1-1 TRBV15
CASSVGLGRGWNTEAFF TRBJ1-1 TRBV9
CASSRQGFFNQPQHF TRBJ1-5 TRBV4-1
CASSFAAGSDEKLFF TRBJ1-4 TRBV5-1
CASSPLGDSNYGYTF TRBJ1-2 TRBV7-7
CASSLLYLDKSSYNEQFF TRBJ2-1 TRBV5-6
CASSQMGQVNTEAFF TRBJ1-1 TRBV4-1
CASSFKGANYGYTF TRBJ1-2 TRBV7-9
CASLSTVIATNEKLFF TRBJ1-4 TRBV19
CASSPTGARTGELFF TRBJ2-2 TRBV6-6
CSVGEINTDTQYF TRBJ2-3 TRBV29-1
CASSTGGRGIQETQYF TRBJ2-5 TRBV5-1
CASNPAGDVYGYTF TRBJ1-2 TRBV4-1
CASSRPSGGTTWNEQFF TRBJ2-1 TRBV5-1
CASSQDVESFNYGYTF TRBJ1-2 TRBV4-1
CASSSRLAEVTDTQYF TRBJ2-3 TRBV13